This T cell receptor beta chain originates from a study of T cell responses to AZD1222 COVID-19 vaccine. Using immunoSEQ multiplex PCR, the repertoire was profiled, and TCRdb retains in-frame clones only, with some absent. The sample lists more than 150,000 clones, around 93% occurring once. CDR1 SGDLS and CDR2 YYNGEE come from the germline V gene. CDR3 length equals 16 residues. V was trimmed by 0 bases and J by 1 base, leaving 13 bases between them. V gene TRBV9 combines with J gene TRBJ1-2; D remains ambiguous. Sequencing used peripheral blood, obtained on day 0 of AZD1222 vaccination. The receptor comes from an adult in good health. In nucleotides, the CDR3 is TGTGCCAGCAGCGTAGGCAACCCTGCCTTTAACTATGGCTACACCTTC. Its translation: CASSVGNPAFNYGYTF.